Shown below are 9 T cell receptor beta chains from a single sample sequenced in a study of T cell repertoires in cytomegalovirus infection. Using its own MiXCR run on the reads, TCRdb lists one record per CDR3 protein. This table holds about 900,000 distinct CDR3 sequences, around 29% found once. Their antigen targets remain unknown. The sequenced sample was cultured CD8+ T cells from PBMCs, obtained from culture after CMV antigen stimulation. Source of these receptors: a human donor in good health (CMV status not recorded). Some clones in this sample may be carry-over from other donors' samples.

The chain uses TRBV28 and TRBJ1-5; D unresolved. This CDR3 comprises 15 residues. V lost 5 bases and J 0 bases, leaving 11 bases between the germline ends. Germline CDR1 is MDHEN and CDR2 is SYDVKM. The chain's CDR3 is CASSVPYGSNQPQHF. CDR3 in DNA: TGTGCCAGCAGTGTGCCTTACGGTAGCAATCAGCCCCAGCATTTT.

This clonotype was picked up a small number of times. The genes are TRBV27 and TRBJ1-5; no clear D gene. V was cut by 3 bases and J by 2 bases, with 11 bases left in between. Germline CDR1 is MNHEY and CDR2 is SMNVEV (reference sequence). This CDR3 has 15 amino acids. In nucleotides, the CDR3 is TGTGCCAGCAGTTTGGTACAGAACGGCAATCAGCCCCAGCATTTT. Translating gives CASSLVQNGNQPQHF.

V usage is TRBV4-2 and J usage is TRBJ1-2; no firm D call. Trimming took 0 bases from V and 4 from J, leaving 12 bases between them. This CDR3 is 15 amino acids long. Germline V lookup: CDR1 LGHNA, CDR2 YNFKEQ. The CDR3 loop is CASSQDGSSSYGYTF. Here the CDR3 DNA reads TGTGCCAGCAGCCAAGATGGGAGTTCTAGCTATGGCTACACCTTC.

This clonotype was counted a few times. The chain employs TRBV27 and TRBJ2-5, with D tentatively TRBD1 or TRBD2 (5 bases each). The CDR3 contains 13 residues. The germline V gene has CDR1 MNHEY and CDR2 SMNVEV (reference sequence). The V and J ends lost 4 bases and 5 bases respectively, with 11 bases between them. CDR3 loop: CASSYGGPETQYF. The DNA of the CDR3 is TGTGCCAGCAGTTATGGGGGTCCGGAGACCCAGTACTTC.

This clonotype was detected only a few times. The chain carries TRBV24-1 and TRBJ2-1; 15 bases fit TRBD2. This CDR3 is 15 amino acids long. After removal of 6 bases from V and 7 bases from J, the junction contained 3 bases not matched to a gene. Germline V gene lookup returns CDR1 KGHDR and CDR2 SFDVKD. The DNA of the CDR3 is TGTGCCACCAGTCCCGGGACTAGCGGGGGGAATGAGCAGTTCTTC. Translated: CATSPGTSGGNEQFF.

This clonotype occurred many times. This chain uses TRBV6-1 with TRBJ1-2; 7 bases align to TRBD1. The CDR3 is made up of 18 amino acids. The V segment lost 4 bases and the J segment 4 bases; nucleotides outside the gene matches: 18. CDR1 and CDR2 (germline): MNHNS, SASEGT. The CDR3 DNA is TGTGCCAGCAGTGGACCGACAGGGCCTAAACCGGTATTCTATGGCTACACCTTC. It is translated as CASSGPTGPKPVFYGYTF.

The chain is built from TRBV7-9 and TRBJ2-7, with D tentatively TRBD1 or TRBD2 (5 bases each). The CDR3 is 15 residues long. Trimming removed 4 bases at V and 6 bases at J, with 19 bases between. Germline-derived CDR1 and CDR2 are SEHNR and FQNEAQ (reference sequence). In DNA, the CDR3 is TGTGCCAGCAGCTCCGGGACGTCTAAGAGCATCGAGCAGTACTTC. Protein sequence: CASSSGTSKSIEQYF.

The chain recombines TRBV5-1 with TRBJ2-7; 8 bases map to TRBD1. The CDR3 covers 15 residues. Per germline, CDR1 SGHRS and CDR2 YFSETQ. Losses at the gene ends were 2 bases for V and 1 base for J; bases not matched to a gene: 5. The CDR3 DNA reads TGCGCCAGCAGCTTTCAACAGGGGGGATCCTACGAGCAGTACTTC. Translating it yields CASSFQQGGSYEQYF.

About this clonotype itself: A read error may produce the germline difference seen at one junction end. This chain links TRBV25-1 with TRBJ2-1; a weak D match, TRBD1 (6 bases). The CDR3 contains 14 residues. The V gene's germline CDR1 is MGHDK and CDR2 SYGVNS. CDR3 region: CANSPQGSYNEQFF. The CDR3 coding sequence is TGTGCCAACAGTCCACAGGGTAGCTACAATGAGCAGTTCTTC. Supplemented by reference TRBV25-1 and TRBJ2-1, the full variable domain reads EADIYQTPRYLVIGTGKKITLECSQTMGHDKMYWYQQDPGMELHLIHYSYGVNSTEKGDLSSESTVSRIRTEHFPLTLESARPSHTSQYLCANSPQGSYNEQFFGPGTRLTVL.